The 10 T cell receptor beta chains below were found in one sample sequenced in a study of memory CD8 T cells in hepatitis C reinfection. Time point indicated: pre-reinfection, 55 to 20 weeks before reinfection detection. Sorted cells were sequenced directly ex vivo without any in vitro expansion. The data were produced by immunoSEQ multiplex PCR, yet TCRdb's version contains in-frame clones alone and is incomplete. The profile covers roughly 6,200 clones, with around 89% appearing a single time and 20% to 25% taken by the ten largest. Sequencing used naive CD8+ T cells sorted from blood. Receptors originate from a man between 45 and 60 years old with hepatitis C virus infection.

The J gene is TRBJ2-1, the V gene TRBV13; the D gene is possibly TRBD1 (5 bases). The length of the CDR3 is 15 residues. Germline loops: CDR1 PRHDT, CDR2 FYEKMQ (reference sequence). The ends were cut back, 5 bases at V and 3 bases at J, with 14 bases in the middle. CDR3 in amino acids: CASSPRQTFYNEQFF. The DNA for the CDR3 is TGTGCCAGCAGCCCCCGACAGACCTTCTACAATGAGCAGTTCTTC.

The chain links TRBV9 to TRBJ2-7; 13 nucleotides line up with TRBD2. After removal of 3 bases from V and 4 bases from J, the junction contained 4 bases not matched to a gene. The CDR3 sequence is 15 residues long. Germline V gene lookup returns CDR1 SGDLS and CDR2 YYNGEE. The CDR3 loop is CASSAGTSGTYEQYF. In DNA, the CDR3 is TGTGCCAGCAGCGCCGGGACTAGCGGGACTTACGAGCAGTACTTC.

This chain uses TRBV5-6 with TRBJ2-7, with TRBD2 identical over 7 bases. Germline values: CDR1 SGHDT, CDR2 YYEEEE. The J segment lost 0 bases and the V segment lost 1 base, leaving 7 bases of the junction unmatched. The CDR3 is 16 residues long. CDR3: CASSLISAGVSYEQYF. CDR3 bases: TGTGCCAGCAGCTTGATCTCGGCGGGAGTCTCCTACGAGCAGTACTTC.

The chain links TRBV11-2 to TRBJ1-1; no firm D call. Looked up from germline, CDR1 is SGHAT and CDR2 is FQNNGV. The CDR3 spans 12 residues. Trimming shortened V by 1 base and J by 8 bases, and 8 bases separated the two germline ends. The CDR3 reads CASSLVAGEAFF. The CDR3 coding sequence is TGTGCCAGCAGCTTAGTGGCCGGGGAAGCTTTCTTT.

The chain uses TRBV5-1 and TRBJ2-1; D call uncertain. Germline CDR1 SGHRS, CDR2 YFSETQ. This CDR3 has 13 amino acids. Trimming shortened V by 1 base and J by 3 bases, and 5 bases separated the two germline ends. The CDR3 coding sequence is TGCGCCAGCAGCTTGTCCAACTACAATGAGCAGTTCTTC. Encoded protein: CASSLSNYNEQFF.

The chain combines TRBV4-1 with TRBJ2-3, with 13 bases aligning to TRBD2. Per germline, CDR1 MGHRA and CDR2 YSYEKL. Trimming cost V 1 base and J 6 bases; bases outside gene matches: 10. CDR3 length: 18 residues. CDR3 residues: CASSQGLAGGRAPDTQYF. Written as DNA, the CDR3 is TGCGCCAGCAGCCAAGGACTAGCGGGAGGACGGGCCCCGGATACGCAGTATTTT.

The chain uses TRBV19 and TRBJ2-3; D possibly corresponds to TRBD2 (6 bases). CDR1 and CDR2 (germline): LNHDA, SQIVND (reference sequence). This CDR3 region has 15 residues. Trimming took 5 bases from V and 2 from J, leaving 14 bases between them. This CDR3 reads CASSGTGEFTDTQYF. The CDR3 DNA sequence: TGTGCCAGTAGTGGGACTGGAGAATTCACAGATACGCAGTATTTT.

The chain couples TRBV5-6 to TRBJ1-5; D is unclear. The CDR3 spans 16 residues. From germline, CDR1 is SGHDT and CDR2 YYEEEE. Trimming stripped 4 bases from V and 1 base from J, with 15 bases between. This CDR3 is CASSEGNLASNQPQHF. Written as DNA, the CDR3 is TGTGCCAGCAGCGAGGGAAACCTGGCAAGCAATCAGCCCCAGCATTTT.

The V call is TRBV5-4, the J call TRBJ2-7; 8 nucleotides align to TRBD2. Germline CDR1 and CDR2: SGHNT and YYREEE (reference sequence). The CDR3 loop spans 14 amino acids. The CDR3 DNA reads TGTGCTGGCAGCTTAAGCGGGAGCTCCTACGAGCAGTACTTC. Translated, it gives CAGSLSGSSYEQYF.

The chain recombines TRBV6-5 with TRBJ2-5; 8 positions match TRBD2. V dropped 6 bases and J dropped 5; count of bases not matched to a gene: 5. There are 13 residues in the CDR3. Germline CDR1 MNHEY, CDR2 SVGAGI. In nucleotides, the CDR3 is TGTGCCAGCAGCCGCGGGGGGCGCGAGACCCAGTACTTC. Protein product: CASSRGGRETQYF.